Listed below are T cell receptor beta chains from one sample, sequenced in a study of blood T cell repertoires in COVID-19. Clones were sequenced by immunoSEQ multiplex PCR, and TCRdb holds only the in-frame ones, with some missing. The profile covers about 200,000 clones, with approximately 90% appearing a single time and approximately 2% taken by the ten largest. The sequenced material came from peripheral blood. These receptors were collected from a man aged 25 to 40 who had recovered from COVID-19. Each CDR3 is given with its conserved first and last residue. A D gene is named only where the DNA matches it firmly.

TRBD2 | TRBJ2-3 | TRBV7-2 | TGTGCCAGCAGCTTAGCGCGCCTAGCGGGGGCCACAGATACGCAGTATTTT | CASSLARLAGATDTQYF
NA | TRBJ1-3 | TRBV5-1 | TGCGCCAGCAGCTTGGAAGTTCAGTCCTCTGGAAACACCATATATTTT | CASSLEVQSSGNTIYF
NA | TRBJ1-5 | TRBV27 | TGTGCCAGCAGTTTTTCGGGGGATCAGCCCCAGCATTTT | CASSFSGDQPQHF
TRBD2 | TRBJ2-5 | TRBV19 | TGTGCCAGCAGTATGGGGATAGCGGGGTTTGAGACCCAGTACTTC | CASSMGIAGFETQYF
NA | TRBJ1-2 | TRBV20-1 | TGCAGTGCTAGTGCAAATGGCTACACCTTC | CSASANGYTF
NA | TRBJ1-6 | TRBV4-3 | TGCGCCAGCAGCCAAGGGGGCGGTCTTTCACCCCTCCACTTT | CASSQGGGLSPLHF
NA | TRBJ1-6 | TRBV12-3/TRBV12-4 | TGTGCCAGCAGTTCGAGGGCAAATTCACCCCTCCACTTT | CASSSRANSPLHF
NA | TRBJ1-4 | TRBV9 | TGTGCCAGCAGCGTAGTAGAGAATGAAAAACTGTTTTTT | CASSVVENEKLFF
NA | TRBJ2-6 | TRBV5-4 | TGTGCCAGCAGCAAAAACACAGGGAGCTCTGGGGCCAACGTCCTGACTTTC | CASSKNTGSSGANVLTF
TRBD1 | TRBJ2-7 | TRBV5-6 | TGTGCCAGCAGCTTGGTTCGGGACAGGGGTAACTACGAGCAGTACTTC | CASSLVRDRGNYEQYF
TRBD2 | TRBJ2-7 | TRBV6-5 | TGTGCCAGCAGCCAAGGGACTAGCGGTGGGTACGAGCAGTACTTC | CASSQGTSGGYEQYF